This T cell receptor (beta chain) came from a study of blood T cell repertoires in COVID-19 (dated by TCRdb to the early 2020s). For context, the study as a whole: Recovered participants in ImmuneRACE Cohort 3 were defined by two consecutive negative NP/OP PCR tests, clearance by a healthcare professional, or resolution of symptoms. Collaborator samples came from the United States, Italy and Spain and covered acute and convalescent phases of COVID-19. The material from the prospective study consisted of cDNA or gDNA derived from T cells, B-cell-depleted T cells, or PBMCs. Subjects who had been exposed to COVID-19, were actively infected with it, or had recovered from it provided the deeply sampled blood TCRbeta repertoires that made up the dataset. The repertoires were released in a freely available public database intended as a resource for research on the immune response to SARS-CoV-2. The samples were drawn from the first 160 participants of the ongoing ImmuneRACE study and from 1,254 subjects provided by 6 global collaborators. The sample metadata nearly always contained a de-identified subject ID, COVID-19 status, age in years and sex. Where available, HLA class I and class II types were obtained from metadata supplied by the sample provider rather than from assay-based typing. What the research found in general, with its limitations: Clinical and demographic metadata were provided uncurated, with the amount varying by source and participant.

Reading from cysteine to phenylalanine, the CDR3 counts 14 amino acids. Only the CDR3 part of the read is kept: 42 bases, read in frame from the first base. Relative to germline, V is missing 6 bases and J is missing 7 bases, with 5 bases of the junction outside any gene match. According to the germline V gene, CDR1 reads SGHTA and CDR2 reads FQGNSA. In the prospective study, participants were about 18 to 95 years old, resided in 25 or so geographic areas of the United States, and were enrolled through a virtual design. Cohort assignment in the prospective study relied on participant-reported clinical history from a screening survey and a study questionnaire. In the prospective study, whole blood, serum and a nasopharyngeal or oropharyngeal swab were collected from each participant by mobile phlebotomists. Prospective study participants could optionally give additional blood draws and questionnaires over an approximately 2-month period. Prospective study blood samples were shipped either frozen or at room temperature before DNA extraction.

Concerning this clone: Which antigen it targets is not known. The record has no base qualities; no much larger clone is one base away.

TCRbeta CDR3 regions were amplified from genomic DNA by means of the immunoSEQ Assay, a bias-controlled multiplex PCR. The study's own analysis went as follows. The number of nucleated cells in each sample was estimated by amplification of reference gene primers within the assay. To quantify the absolute abundance of each unique TCRbeta CDR3 rearrangement, sequence reads were collapsed and filtered. Productive Simpson clonality was computed per sample as the square root of Simpson's diversity index over productive rearrangements. The table comes from immuneACCESS by way of TCRdb, which keeps in-frame sequences with V and J called. Part of the clones is missing from these tables; in studies checked, under half for an unresolved V gene and the rest for unknown reasons. That table supplies the V and J calls and clone size; D and trimming were determined from the DNA. Here the sample has around 300,000 clones; 70% to 90% occur a single time. 2% to 2.5% of the sample is in the top ten clones.

The specimen was PBMCs or T cells enriched from blood (not recorded which). The sequence joins TRBV7-2 to TRBJ1-6; 8 junctional bases match TRBD1. The sequence was obtained from a woman aged 55-75 years in a cohort exposed to, infected with or recovered from COVID-19 (not recorded which). The CDR3 corresponds to CASRLGTGNSPLHF. The nucleotide sequence reads as follows: TGTGCCAGCAGACTAGGGACAGGAAATTCACCCCTCCACTTT.